The T cell receptor (beta chain) described here comes from a study of T cells in Graves' hyperthyroidism and ophthalmopathy. The source material, RNA transcripts, was used to amplify TCR beta CDR3 regions. HTBI primers drove first-round RT-PCR of the TCR CDR3. TCRdb itself ran the multiplex PCR reads through MiXCR, one entry per CDR3 protein. The sample includes fewer than 650,000 distinct CDR3 sequences, 14% to 15% seen only once; the top ten take 4.3%. Overall study findings and caveats: Most expanded thyroid clonotypes above 0.001 recurred in blood.

CDR1 ENHRY and CDR2 SYGVKD come from the germline V gene. V lost 10 bases and J lost 3, with 22 bases in between. This CDR3 region has 15 residues. As to this clonotype: Its antigen is as yet unknown.

The V call is TRBV10-3, the J call TRBJ2-7; a possible D gene is TRBD1 (6 bases). The sequence was obtained from a woman aged 35 to 49 with Graves' ophthalmopathy. Specimen: blood. The CDR3 loop reads CATKLGQGLSYEQYF. DNA for the CDR3: TGTGCCACTAAACTGGGGCAGGGGCTAAGCTACGAGCAGTACTTC.